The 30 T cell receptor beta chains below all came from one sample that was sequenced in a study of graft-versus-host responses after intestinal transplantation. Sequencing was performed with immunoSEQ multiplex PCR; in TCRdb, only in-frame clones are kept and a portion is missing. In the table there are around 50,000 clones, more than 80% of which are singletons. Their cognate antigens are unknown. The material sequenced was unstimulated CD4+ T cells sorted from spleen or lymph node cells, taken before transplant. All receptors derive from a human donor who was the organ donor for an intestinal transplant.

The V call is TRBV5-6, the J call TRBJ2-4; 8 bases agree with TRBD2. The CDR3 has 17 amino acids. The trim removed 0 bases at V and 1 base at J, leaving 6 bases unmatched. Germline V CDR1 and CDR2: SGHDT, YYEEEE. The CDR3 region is CASSLAATGGAKNIQYF. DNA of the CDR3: TGTGCCAGCAGCTTGGCGGCGACGGGAGGGGCCAAAAACATTCAGTACTTC.

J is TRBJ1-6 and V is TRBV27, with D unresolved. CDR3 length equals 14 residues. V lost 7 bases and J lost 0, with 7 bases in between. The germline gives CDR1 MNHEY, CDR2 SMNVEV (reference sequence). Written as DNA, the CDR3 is TGTGCCAGCACGACGGGCTCCTATAATTCACCCCTCCACTTT. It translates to CASTTGSYNSPLHF.

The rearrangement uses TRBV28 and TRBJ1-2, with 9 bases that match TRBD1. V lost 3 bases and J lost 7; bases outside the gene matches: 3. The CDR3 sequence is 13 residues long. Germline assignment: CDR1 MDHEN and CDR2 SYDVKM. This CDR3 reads CASSLGTGSGYTF. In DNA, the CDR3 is TGTGCCAGCAGTTTGGGGACAGGGTCTGGCTACACCTTC.

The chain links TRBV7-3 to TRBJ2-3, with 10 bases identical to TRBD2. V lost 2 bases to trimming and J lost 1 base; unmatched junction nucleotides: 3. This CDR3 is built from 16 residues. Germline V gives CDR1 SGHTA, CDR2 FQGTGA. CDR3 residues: CASSLVAGGGTDTQYF. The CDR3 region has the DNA TGTGCCAGCAGCTTAGTAGCGGGAGGAGGCACAGATACGCAGTATTTT.

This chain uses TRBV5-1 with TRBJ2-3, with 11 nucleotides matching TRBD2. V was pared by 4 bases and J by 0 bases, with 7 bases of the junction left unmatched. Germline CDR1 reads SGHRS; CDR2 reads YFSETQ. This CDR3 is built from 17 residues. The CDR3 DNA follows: TGCGCCAGCAGCCCTCCCCGACTAGCGGGAAGCACAGATACGCAGTATTTT. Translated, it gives CASSPPRLAGSTDTQYF. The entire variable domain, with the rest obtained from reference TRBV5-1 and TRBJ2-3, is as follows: KAGVTQTPRYLIKTRGQQVTLSCSPISGHRSVSWYQQTPGQGLQFLFEYFSETQRNKGNFPGRFSGRQFSNSRSEMNVSTLELGDSALYLCASSPPRLAGSTDTQYFGPGTRLTVL.

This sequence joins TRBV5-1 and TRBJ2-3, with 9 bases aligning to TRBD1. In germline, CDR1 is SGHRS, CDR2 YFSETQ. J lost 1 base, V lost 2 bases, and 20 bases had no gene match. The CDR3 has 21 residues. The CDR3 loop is CASSLGTTSPGQGMGTDTQYF. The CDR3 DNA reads TGCGCCAGCAGCTTAGGCACAACGTCACCGGGACAGGGAATGGGCACAGATACGCAGTATTTT. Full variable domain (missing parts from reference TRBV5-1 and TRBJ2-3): KAGVTQTPRYLIKTRGQQVTLSCSPISGHRSVSWYQQTPGQGLQFLFEYFSETQRNKGNFPGRFSGRQFSNSRSEMNVSTLELGDSALYLCASSLGTTSPGQGMGTDTQYFGPGTRLTVL.

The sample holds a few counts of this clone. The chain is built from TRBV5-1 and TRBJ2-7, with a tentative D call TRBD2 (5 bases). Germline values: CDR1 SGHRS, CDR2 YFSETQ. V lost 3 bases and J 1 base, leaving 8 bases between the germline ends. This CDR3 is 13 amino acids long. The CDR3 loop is CASSSEGSYEQYF. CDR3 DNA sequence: TGCGCCAGCAGCTCTGAGGGATCCTACGAGCAGTACTTC. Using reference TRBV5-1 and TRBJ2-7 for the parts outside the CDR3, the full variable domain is KAGVTQTPRYLIKTRGQQVTLSCSPISGHRSVSWYQQTPGQGLQFLFEYFSETQRNKGNFPGRFSGRQFSNSRSEMNVSTLELGDSALYLCASSSEGSYEQYFGPGTRLTVT.

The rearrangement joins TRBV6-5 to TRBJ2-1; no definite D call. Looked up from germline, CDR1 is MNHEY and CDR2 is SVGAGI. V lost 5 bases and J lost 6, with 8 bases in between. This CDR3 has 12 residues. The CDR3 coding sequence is TGTGCCAGCAGTCCGGTCGGCAATGAGCAGTTCTTC. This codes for CASSPVGNEQFF.

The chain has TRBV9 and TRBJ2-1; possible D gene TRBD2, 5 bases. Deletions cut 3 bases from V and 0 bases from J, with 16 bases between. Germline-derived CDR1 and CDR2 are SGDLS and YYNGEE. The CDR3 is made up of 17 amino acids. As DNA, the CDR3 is TGTGCCAGCAGCGAGTTGTCGGGATCCTCCTCCTACAATGAGCAGTTCTTC. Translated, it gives CASSELSGSSSYNEQFF.

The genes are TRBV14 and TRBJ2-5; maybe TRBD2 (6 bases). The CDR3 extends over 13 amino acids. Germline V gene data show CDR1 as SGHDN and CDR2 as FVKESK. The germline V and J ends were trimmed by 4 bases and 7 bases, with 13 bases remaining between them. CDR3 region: CASSPREFGTQYF. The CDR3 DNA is TGTGCCAGCAGCCCTCGGGAGTTCGGGACCCAGTACTTC.

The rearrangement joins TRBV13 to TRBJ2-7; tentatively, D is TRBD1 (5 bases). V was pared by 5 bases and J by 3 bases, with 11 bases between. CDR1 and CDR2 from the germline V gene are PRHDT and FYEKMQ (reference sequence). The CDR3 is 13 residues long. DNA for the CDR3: TGTGCCAGCAGCCGACAGTCCATCTACGAGCAGTACTTC. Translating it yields CASSRQSIYEQYF.

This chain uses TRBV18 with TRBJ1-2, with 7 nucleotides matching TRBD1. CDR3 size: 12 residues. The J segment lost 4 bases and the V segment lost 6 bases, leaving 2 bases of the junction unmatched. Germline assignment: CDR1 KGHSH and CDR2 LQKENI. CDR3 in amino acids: CASSTGAYGYTF. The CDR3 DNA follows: TGTGCCAGCTCTACAGGGGCCTATGGCTACACCTTC. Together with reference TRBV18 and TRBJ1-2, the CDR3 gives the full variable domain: NAGVMQNPRHLVRRRGQEARLRCSPMKGHSHVYWYRQLPEEGLKFMVYLQKENIIDESGMPKERFSAEFPKEGPSILRIQQVVRGDSAAYFCASSTGAYGYTFGSGTRLTVV.

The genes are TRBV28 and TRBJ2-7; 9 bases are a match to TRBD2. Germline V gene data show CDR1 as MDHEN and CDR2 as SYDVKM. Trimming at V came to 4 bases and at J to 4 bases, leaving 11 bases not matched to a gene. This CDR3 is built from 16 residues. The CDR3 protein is CASSYDSSGRIYEQYF. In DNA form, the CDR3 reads TGTGCCAGCAGTTACGACAGTAGCGGGAGAATTTACGAGCAGTACTTC. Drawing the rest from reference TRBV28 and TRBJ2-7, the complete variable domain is DVKVTQSSRYLVKRTGEKVFLECVQDMDHENMFWYRQDPGLGLRLIYFSYDVKMKEKGDIPEGYSVSREKKERFSLILESASTNQTSMYLCASSYDSSGRIYEQYFGPGTRLTVT.

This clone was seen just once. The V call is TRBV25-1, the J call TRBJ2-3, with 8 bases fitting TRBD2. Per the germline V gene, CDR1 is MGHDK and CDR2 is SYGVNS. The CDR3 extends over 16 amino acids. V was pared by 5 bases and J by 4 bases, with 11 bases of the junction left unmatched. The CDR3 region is CASSTLGTGGPDTQYF. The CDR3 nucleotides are TGTGCCAGCAGTACCCTTGGGACGGGAGGGCCAGATACGCAGTATTTT.

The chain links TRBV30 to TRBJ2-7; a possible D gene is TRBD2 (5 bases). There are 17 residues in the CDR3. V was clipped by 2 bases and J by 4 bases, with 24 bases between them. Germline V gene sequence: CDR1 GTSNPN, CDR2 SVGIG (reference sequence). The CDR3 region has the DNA TGTGCCTGGAGTTTCAGACGGTTGGGCGGAGGTTTATACGAGCAGTACTTC. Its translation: CAWSFRRLGGGLYEQYF.

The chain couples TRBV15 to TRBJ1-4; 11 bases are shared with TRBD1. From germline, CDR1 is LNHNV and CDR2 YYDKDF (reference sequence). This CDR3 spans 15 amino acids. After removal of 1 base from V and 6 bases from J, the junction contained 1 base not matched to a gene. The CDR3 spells CATSRGDRGDEKLFF. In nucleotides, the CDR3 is TGTGCCACCAGCAGAGGGGACAGGGGGGATGAAAAACTGTTTTTT.

The CDR3 bases are TGTGCCAGCAGCTTAGCTGGGACAGGCAATCAGCCCCAGCATTTT. This translates into CASSLAGTGNQPQHF. The chain links TRBV7-9 to TRBJ1-5, with 7 bases fitting TRBD1. Germline CDR1 reads SEHNR; CDR2 reads FQNEAQ (reference sequence). Unmatched junction bases numbered 1, after V lost 0 bases and J lost 2 bases. The CDR3 extends over 15 amino acids.

The CDR3 loop reads CASSLAIGSGSNNEQFF. The CDR3 DNA sequence: TGTGCCAGCAGCTTAGCGATCGGGAGCGGGAGTAACAATGAGCAGTTCTTC. The rearrangement joins TRBV7-2 to TRBJ2-1, with TRBD2 identical over 8 bases. The CDR3 consists of 17 residues. Trimming removed 0 bases from V and 5 bases from J; junction bases left unmatched: 9. From germline, CDR1 is SGHTA and CDR2 FQGNSA.

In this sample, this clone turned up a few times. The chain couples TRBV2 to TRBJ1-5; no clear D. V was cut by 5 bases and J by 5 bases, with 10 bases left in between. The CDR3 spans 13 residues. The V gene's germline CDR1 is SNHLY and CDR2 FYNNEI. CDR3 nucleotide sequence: TGTGCCAGCAGTCCTGACTGGGATCAGCCCCAGCATTTT. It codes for CASSPDWDQPQHF.

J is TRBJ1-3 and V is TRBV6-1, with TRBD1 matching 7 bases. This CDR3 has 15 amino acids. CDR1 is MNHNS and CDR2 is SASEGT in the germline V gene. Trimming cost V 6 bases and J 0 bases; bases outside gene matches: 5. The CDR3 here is CASSRDSYSGNTIYF. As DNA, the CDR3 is TGTGCCAGCAGCCGGGACAGCTACTCTGGAAACACCATATATTTT.

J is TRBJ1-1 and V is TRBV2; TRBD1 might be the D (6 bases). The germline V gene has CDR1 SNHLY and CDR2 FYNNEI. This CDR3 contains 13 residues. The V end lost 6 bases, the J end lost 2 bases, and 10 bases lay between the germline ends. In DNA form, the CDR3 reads TGTGCCAGCAGATACAGGGTAAACACTGAAGCTTTCTTT. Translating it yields CASRYRVNTEAFF.

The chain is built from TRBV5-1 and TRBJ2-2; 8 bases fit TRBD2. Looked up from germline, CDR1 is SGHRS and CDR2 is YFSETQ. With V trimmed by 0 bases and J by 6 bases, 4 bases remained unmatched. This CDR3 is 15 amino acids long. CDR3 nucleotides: TGCGCCAGCAGCTTGGGTACTAGCGGATCCGGGGAGCTGTTTTTT. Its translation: CASSLGTSGSGELFF.

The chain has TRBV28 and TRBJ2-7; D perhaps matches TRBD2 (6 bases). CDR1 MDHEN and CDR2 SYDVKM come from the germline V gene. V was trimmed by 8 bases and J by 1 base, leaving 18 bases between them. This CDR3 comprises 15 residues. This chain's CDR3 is CASGVSGSLSYEQYF. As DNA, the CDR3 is TGTGCCAGCGGCGTTAGCGGCTCCTTATCCTACGAGCAGTACTTC.

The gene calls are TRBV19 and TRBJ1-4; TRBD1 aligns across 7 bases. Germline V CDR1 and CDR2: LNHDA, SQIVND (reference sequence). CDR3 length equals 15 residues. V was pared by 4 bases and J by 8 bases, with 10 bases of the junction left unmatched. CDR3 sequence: CASSRKDRDTEKLFF. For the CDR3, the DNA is TGTGCCAGTAGTAGGAAAGACAGGGACACCGAAAAACTGTTTTTT.

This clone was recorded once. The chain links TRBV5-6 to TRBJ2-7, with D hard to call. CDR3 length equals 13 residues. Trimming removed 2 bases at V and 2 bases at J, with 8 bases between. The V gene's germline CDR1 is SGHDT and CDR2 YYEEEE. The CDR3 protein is CASSFGLTYEQYF. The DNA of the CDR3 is TGTGCCAGCAGCTTCGGGTTGACCTACGAGCAGTACTTC.

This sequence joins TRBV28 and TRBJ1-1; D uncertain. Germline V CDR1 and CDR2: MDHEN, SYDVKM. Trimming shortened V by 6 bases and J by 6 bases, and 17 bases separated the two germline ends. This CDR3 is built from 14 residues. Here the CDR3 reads CASRRRVLLAEAFF. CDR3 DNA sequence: TGTGCCAGCAGACGGAGGGTATTACTTGCTGAAGCTTTCTTT. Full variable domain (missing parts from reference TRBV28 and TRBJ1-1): DVKVTQSSRYLVKRTGEKVFLECVQDMDHENMFWYRQDPGLGLRLIYFSYDVKMKEKGDIPEGYSVSREKKERFSLILESASTNQTSMYLCASRRRVLLAEAFFGQGTRLTVV.

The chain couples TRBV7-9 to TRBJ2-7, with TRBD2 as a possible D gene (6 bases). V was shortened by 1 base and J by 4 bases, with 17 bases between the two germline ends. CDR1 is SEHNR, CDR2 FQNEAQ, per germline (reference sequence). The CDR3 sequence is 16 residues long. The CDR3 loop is CASSLGGGGSLYEQYF. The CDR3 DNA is TGTGCCAGCAGCTTAGGTGGGGGAGGCTCATTATACGAGCAGTACTTC.

The CDR3 region has the DNA TGTGCCAGCAGTCCGGGACAGATTGCAACTAATGAAAAACTGTTTTTT. It specifies CASSPGQIATNEKLFF. The chain recombines TRBV25-1 with TRBJ1-4, with 7 bases fitting TRBD1. From germline, CDR1 is MGHDK and CDR2 SYGVNS. The V and J ends lost 5 bases and 0 bases, in that order; junction bases with no gene match: 6. The CDR3 totals 16 residues. The variable domain in full, completed from reference TRBV25-1 and TRBJ1-4, reads EADIYQTPRYLVIGTGKKITLECSQTMGHDKMYWYQQDPGMELHLIHYSYGVNSTEKGDLSSESTVSRIRTEHFPLTLESARPSHTSQYLCASSPGQIATNEKLFFGSGTQLSVL.

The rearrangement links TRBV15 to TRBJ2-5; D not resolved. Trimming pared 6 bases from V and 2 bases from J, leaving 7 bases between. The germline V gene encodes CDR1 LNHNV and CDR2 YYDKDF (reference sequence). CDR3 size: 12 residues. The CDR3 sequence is CATSRSQETQYF. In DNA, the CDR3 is TGTGCCACCAGTCGGTCACAAGAGACCCAGTACTTC.

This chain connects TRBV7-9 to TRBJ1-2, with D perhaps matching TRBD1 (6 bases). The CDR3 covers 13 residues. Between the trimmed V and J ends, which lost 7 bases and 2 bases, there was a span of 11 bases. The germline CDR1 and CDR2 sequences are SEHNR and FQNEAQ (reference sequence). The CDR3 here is CASTTTGNYGYTF. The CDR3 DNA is TGTGCCAGCACCACTACAGGGAACTATGGCTACACCTTC.